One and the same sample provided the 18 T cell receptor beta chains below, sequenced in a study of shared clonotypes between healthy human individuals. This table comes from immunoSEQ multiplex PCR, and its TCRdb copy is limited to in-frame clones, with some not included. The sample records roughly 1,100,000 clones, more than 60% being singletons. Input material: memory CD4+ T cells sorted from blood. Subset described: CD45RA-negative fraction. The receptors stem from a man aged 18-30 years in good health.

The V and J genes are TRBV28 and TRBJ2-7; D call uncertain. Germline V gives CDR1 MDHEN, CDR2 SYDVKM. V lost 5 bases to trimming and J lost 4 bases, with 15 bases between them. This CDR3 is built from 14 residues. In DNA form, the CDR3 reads TGTGCCAGCAGTCCCAATTATGCACCATACGAGCAGTACTTC. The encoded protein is CASSPNYAPYEQYF.

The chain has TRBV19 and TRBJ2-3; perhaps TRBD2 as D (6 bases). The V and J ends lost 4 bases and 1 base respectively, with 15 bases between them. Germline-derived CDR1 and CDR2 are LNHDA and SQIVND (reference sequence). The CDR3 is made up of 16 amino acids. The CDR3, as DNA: TGTGCCAGTAGTACTACCGGGGGTACCGGCACAGATACGCAGTATTTT. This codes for CASSTTGGTGTDTQYF.

This chain's CDR3 is CASSPGTGANINEKLFF. In DNA form, the CDR3 reads TGTGCCAGCAGTCCCGGGACAGGGGCCAACATAAATGAAAAACTGTTTTTT. J is TRBJ1-4 and V is TRBV28, with 10 positions matching TRBD1. V lost 5 bases, J lost 5 bases, and 11 bases stayed unmatched. Germline V CDR1 and CDR2: MDHEN, SYDVKM. The CDR3 runs to 17 residues.

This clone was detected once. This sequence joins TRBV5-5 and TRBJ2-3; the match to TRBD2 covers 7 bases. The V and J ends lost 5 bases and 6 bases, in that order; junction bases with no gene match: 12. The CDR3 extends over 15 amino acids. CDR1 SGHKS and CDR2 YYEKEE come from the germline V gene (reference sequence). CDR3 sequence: CASRPMGGGMDTQYF. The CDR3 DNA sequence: TGTGCCAGCAGACCCATGGGCGGGGGAATGGATACGCAGTATTTT. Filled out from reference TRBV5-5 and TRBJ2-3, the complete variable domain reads DAGVTQSPTHLIKTRGQQVTLRCSPISGHKSVSWYQQVLGQGPQFIFQYYEKEERGRGNFPDRFSARQFPNYSSELNVNALLLGDSALYLCASRPMGGGMDTQYFGPGTRLTVL.

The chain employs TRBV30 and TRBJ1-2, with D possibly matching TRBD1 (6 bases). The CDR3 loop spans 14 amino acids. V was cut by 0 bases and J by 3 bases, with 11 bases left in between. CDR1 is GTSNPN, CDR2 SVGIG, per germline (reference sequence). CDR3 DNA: TGTGCCTGGAGTGTACGGGGGGGCGACTATGGCTACACCTTC. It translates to CAWSVRGGDYGYTF.

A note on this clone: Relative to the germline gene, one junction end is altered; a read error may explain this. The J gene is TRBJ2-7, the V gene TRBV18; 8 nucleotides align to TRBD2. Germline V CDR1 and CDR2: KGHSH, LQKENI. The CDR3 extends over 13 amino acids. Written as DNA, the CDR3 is TGTGCCAGCTCACCGGCGGGGGGCAGGGCCAGGGACTTC. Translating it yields CASSPAGGRARDF.

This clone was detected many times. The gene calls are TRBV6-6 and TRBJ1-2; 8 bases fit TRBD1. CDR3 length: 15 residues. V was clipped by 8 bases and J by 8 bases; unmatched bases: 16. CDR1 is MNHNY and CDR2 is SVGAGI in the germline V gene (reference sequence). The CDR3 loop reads CASDWGQGASGGYTF. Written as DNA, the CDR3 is TGTGCCAGCGACTGGGGGCAGGGGGCCTCGGGCGGCTACACCTTC.

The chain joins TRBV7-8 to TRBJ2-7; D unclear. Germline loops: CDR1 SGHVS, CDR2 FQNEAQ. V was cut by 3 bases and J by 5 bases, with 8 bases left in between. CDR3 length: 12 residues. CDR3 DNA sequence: TGTGCCAGCAGCTTTCGGGTCCACGAGCAGTACTTC. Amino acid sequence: CASSFRVHEQYF.

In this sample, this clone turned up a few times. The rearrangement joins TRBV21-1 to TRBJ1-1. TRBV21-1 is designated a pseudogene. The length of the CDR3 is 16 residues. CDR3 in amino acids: CASSKAGPYLNTEAFF. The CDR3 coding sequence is TGTGCCAGCAGCAAAGCGGGACCTTACTTGAACACTGAAGCTTTCTTT.

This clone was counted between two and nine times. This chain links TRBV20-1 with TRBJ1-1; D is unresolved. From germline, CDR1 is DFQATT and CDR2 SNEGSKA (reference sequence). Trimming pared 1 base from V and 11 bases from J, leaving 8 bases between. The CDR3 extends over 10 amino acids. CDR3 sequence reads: CSARGEEAFF. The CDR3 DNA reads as TGCAGTGCTAGAGGGGAGGAGGCTTTCTTT.

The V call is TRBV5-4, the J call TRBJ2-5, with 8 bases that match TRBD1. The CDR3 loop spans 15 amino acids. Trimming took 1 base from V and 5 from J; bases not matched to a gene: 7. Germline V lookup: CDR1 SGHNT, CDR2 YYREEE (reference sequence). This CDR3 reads CASSLPAGGPETQYF. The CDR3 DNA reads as TGTGCCAGCAGCTTGCCCGCAGGGGGCCCCGAGACCCAGTACTTC.

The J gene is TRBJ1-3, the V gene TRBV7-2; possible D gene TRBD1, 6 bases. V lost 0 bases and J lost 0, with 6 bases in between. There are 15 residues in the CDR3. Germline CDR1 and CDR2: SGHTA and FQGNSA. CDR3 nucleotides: TGTGCCAGCAGCTTAGCACAGGGCTCTGGAAACACCATATATTTT. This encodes CASSLAQGSGNTIYF.

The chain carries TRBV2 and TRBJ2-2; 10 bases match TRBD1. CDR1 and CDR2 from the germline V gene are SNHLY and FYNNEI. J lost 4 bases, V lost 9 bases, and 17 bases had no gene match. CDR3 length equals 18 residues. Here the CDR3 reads CASNKAGQGFGSTGELFF. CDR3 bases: TGTGCCAGTAACAAAGCGGGACAGGGGTTTGGTAGCACCGGGGAGCTGTTTTTT.

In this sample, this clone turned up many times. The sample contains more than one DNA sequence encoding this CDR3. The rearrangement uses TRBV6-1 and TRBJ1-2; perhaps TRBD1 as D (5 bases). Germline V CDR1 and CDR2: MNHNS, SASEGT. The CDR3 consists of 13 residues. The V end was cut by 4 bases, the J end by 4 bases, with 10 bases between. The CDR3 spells CASSGGQGYGYTF. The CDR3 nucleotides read TGTGCCAGCAGTGGTGGGCAGGGCTATGGCTACACCTTC.

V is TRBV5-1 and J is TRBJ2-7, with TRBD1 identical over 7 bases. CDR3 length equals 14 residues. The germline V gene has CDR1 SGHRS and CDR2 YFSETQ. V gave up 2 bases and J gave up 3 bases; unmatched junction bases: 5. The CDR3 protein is CASSFETGSYEQYF. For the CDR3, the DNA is TGCGCCAGCAGCTTCGAGACAGGGAGCTACGAGCAGTACTTC.

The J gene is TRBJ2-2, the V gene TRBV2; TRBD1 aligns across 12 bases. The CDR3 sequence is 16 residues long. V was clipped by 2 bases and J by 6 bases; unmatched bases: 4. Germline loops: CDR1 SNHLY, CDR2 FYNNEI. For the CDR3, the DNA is TGTGCCAGCAGTGAAAAGGGACAGGGGGCCGCCGGGGAGCTGTTTTTT. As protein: CASSEKGQGAAGELFF. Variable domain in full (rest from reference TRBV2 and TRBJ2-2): EPEVTQTPSHQVTQMGQEVILRCVPISNHLYFYWYRQILGQKVEFLVSFYNNEISEKSEIFDDQFSVERPDGSNFTLKIRSTKLEDSAMYFCASSEKGQGAAGELFFGEGSRLTVL.

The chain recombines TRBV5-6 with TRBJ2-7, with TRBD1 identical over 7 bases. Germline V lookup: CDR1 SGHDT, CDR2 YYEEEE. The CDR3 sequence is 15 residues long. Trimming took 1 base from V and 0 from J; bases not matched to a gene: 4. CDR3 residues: CASSLIGTASYEQYF. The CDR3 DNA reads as TGTGCCAGCAGCTTGATAGGGACAGCCTCCTACGAGCAGTACTTC.

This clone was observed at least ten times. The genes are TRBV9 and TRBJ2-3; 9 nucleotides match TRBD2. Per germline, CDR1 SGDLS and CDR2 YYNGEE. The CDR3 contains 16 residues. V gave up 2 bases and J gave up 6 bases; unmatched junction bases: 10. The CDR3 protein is CASSVGTSLGGDTQYF. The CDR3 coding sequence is TGTGCCAGCAGCGTCGGGACTAGCTTGGGGGGGGATACGCAGTATTTT. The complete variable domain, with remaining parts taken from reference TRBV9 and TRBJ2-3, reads DSGVTQTPKHLITATGQRVTLRCSPRSGDLSVYWYQQSLDQGLQFLIQYYNGEERAKGNILERFSAQQFPDLHSELNLSSLELGDSALYFCASSVGTSLGGDTQYFGPGTRLTVL.